The 31 T cell receptor beta chains in this list originate from one sample, sequenced in a study of early T cells in non-severe SARS-CoV-2 infection. In TCRdb, the 5' RACE reads were re-called with MiXCR into one record per CDR3 protein. The profile shows approximately 100,000 distinct CDR3 sequences, approximately 16% of them singletons. The sequencing input was whole blood. Every receptor here comes from an adult who was a healthcare worker with PCR-confirmed SARS-CoV-2 infection or an uninfected control (not recorded which).

The table lists this clonotype with a count of one. The rearrangement links TRBV6-6 to TRBJ1-4; 7 bases fit TRBD1. CDR3 length: 13 residues. CDR1 MNHNY and CDR2 SVGAGI come from the germline V gene (reference sequence). The V segment lost 7 bases and the J segment 8 bases; nucleotides outside the gene matches: 7. The CDR3 sequence: CASTRGFGEKLFF. The CDR3 bases are TGTGCCAGCACCAGGGGGTTTGGCGAAAAACTGTTTTTT.

The chain recombines TRBV28 with TRBJ1-5; weak D call: TRBD1 (5 bases). Germline V lookup: CDR1 MDHEN, CDR2 SYDVKM. The CDR3 has 16 residues. V lost 3 bases and J lost 0, with 12 bases in between. CDR3 DNA sequence: TGTGCCAGCAGTTTCCTAAAGAGGGGTAGCAATCAGCCCCAGCATTTT. This codes for CASSFLKRGSNQPQHF.

This clonotype was detected only a few times. This sequence joins TRBV15 and TRBJ1-3; the D gene is possibly TRBD1 (5 bases). The CDR3 loop spans 14 amino acids. The V gene's germline CDR1 is LNHNV and CDR2 YYDKDF (reference sequence). V was pared by 3 bases and J by 1 base, with 7 bases between. The CDR3 DNA sequence: TGTGCCACCAGCAGCGGGGCTTCTGGAAACACCATATATTTT. Translated: CATSSGASGNTIYF.

The rearrangement links TRBV9 to TRBJ2-3; tentatively, D is TRBD1 (5 bases). V lost 0 bases, J lost 1 base, and 12 bases lay in between. Germline V gives CDR1 SGDLS, CDR2 YYNGEE. The length of the CDR3 is 16 residues. The CDR3 loop is CASSVVLTGRTDTQYF. DNA of the CDR3: TGTGCCAGCAGCGTAGTGTTAACAGGACGCACAGATACGCAGTATTTT.

In its sample, this clonotype was seen many times. This chain links TRBV5-1 with TRBJ2-1; possibly TRBD1 or TRBD2 for D (5 bases each). This CDR3 has 13 residues. CDR1 is SGHRS, CDR2 YFSETQ, per germline. Trimming pared 3 bases from V and 2 bases from J, leaving 6 bases between. CDR3 in DNA: TGCGCCAGCAGCTCGGGACCCTACAATGAGCAGTTCTTC. It specifies CASSSGPYNEQFF.

This clonotype was seen ten or more times. The rearrangement links TRBV7-2 to TRBJ2-1; a possible D gene is TRBD1 (5 bases). V lost 3 bases, J lost 5 bases, and 5 bases lay in between. The CDR3 has 12 residues. Germline V lookup: CDR1 SGHTA, CDR2 FQGNSA. As DNA, the CDR3 is TGTGCCAGCAGCTTGGGGCACAATGAGCAGTTCTTC. As protein: CASSLGHNEQFF.

About this clonotype: A read error may account for a junction end that differs from germline. This chain joins TRBV2 and TRBJ1-5; 9 nucleotides align to TRBD1. The CDR3 covers 15 residues. Germline V gene sequence: CDR1 SNHLY, CDR2 FYNNEI. The CDR3: CASSDWTGENQPQHF. The CDR3 DNA is TGTGCCAGTAGTGACTGGACAGGGGAAAATCAGCCCCAGCATTTT.

This clonotype was seen only a few times. The chain employs TRBV11-3 and TRBJ2-6; D uncertain. The CDR3 runs 14 residues. V was cut by 5 bases and J by 4 bases, with 9 bases left in between. CDR1 and CDR2 from the germline V gene are SGHNT and YENEEA. This chain's CDR3 is CASSPSRGANVLTF. In DNA, the CDR3 is TGTGCCAGCAGCCCCTCTCGAGGGGCCAACGTCCTGACTTTC.

Remarks on this clonotype: One end of the junction is discordant with germline, which a read error may explain. The chain joins TRBV6-6 to TRBJ1-2, with D unresolved. This CDR3 comprises 12 residues. Per germline, CDR1 MNHNY and CDR2 SVGAGI (reference sequence). In nucleotides, the CDR3 is TGTGCCAGCACTTACCGAGATGGGGGCTACACCTTC. This sequence encodes CASTYRDGGYTF.

CDR3 protein: CATSATGNTEAFF. The DNA for the CDR3 is TGTGCCACCAGTGCTACAGGGAACACTGAAGCTTTCTTT. The chain joins TRBV24-1 to TRBJ1-1; maybe TRBD1 (5 bases). CDR3 length: 13 amino acids. Germline lookup yields CDR1 KGHDR and CDR2 SFDVKD. Between the trimmed V and J ends, which lost 5 bases and 1 base, there was a span of 7 bases.

This clonotype was found a few times. The rearrangement links TRBV6-2 or TRBV6-3 to TRBJ2-7, with D possibly TRBD2 on 5 matching bases. The germline V gene has CDR1 MNHEY and CDR2 SVGEGT. Trimming removed 6 bases from V and 3 bases from J, with 18 bases in between. The CDR3 covers 15 residues. The CDR3 DNA is TGTGCCAGCAGCCACGGTTCAGCGGATATCTACGAGCAGTACTTC. It encodes CASSHGSADIYEQYF.

This clonotype was counted a few times. This chain joins TRBV20-1 and TRBJ2-5; D perhaps matches TRBD2 (5 bases). Germline loops: CDR1 DFQATT, CDR2 SNEGSKA (reference sequence). V lost 1 base and J lost 5, with 8 bases in between. The CDR3 contains 12 residues. The CDR3 DNA reads as TGCAGTGCTAGAGTCTGGGAGGAGACCCAGTACTTC. Encoded protein: CSARVWEETQYF.

The rearrangement joins TRBV6-6 to TRBJ2-7; tentatively, D is TRBD1 or TRBD2 (6 bases each). The CDR3 length is 15 residues. Trimming took off 5 bases at V and 0 bases at J, with 14 bases between the two ends. CDR1 and CDR2 (germline): MNHNY, SVGAGI (reference sequence). The CDR3 region is CASSMTGGRSYEQYF. In DNA, the CDR3 is TGTGCCAGCAGTATGACCGGGGGCCGCTCCTACGAGCAGTACTTC.

This rearrangement joins TRBV13 to TRBJ1-1, with TRBD1 identical over 7 bases. CDR1 is PRHDT, CDR2 FYEKMQ, per germline (reference sequence). Germline trimming cut 1 base from V and 2 bases from J; bases unmatched to any gene: 4. The CDR3 extends over 15 amino acids. The DNA of the CDR3 is TGTGCCAGCAGCTTAGAAAGGGGGCGAAACACTGAAGCTTTCTTT. It encodes CASSLERGRNTEAFF.

This clonotype occurred many times. The chain has TRBV6-2 or TRBV6-3 and TRBJ2-2; TRBD1 matches 9 bases. Germline V CDR1 and CDR2: MNHEY, SVGEGT. Germline trimming cut 4 bases from V and 2 bases from J; bases unmatched to any gene: 5. CDR3 length: 16 amino acids. CDR3 residues: CASSSGTGRNTGELFF. The CDR3 DNA is TGTGCCAGCAGTTCCGGGACAGGGAGAAACACCGGGGAGCTGTTTTTT.

Only a few counts were recorded for this clonotype. The chain recombines TRBV20-1 with TRBJ2-7, with unresolved D. Germline V gives CDR1 DFQATT, CDR2 SNEGSKA (reference sequence). The CDR3 covers 12 residues. V was clipped by 6 bases and J by 2 bases, with 11 bases between them. The CDR3 protein is CSARRSAYEQYF. The CDR3 nucleotides are TGCAGTGCCCGGCGATCCGCCTACGAGCAGTACTTC.

The chain joins TRBV20-1 to TRBJ1-5; 7 nucleotides match TRBD1. The trim removed 5 bases at V and 7 bases at J, leaving 8 bases unmatched. CDR1 and CDR2 from the germline V gene are DFQATT and SNEGSKA (reference sequence). This CDR3 comprises 13 residues. The CDR3, as DNA: TGCAGTGCTGGACGACAGGGAAAACAGCCCCAGCATTTT. Encoded protein: CSAGRQGKQPQHF.

This clonotype was counted between two and nine times. The genes are TRBV27 and TRBJ2-7; D perhaps matches TRBD2 (7 bases). The germline V gene has CDR1 MNHEY and CDR2 SMNVEV (reference sequence). The CDR3 is 14 amino acids. V dropped 5 bases and J dropped 7 bases, with 18 bases sitting between them. The CDR3 protein is CASSPGGPMFEQYF. CDR3 DNA: TGTGCCAGCAGTCCCGGGGGGCCCATGTTTGAGCAGTACTTC.

V usage is TRBV27 and J usage is TRBJ1-5; D call uncertain. The germline V and J ends were trimmed by 6 bases and 3 bases, with 18 bases remaining between them. Germline-derived CDR1 and CDR2 are MNHEY and SMNVEV (reference sequence). The CDR3 is 16 residues long. This CDR3 reads CASSDLGPSPNQPQHF. In DNA form, the CDR3 reads TGTGCCAGCAGCGACCTGGGTCCCTCCCCCAATCAGCCCCAGCATTTT.

This sequence joins TRBV6-5 and TRBJ1-6; possible D gene TRBD1, 5 bases. V was shortened by 0 bases and J by 7 bases, with 19 bases between the two germline ends. This CDR3 contains 18 residues. Germline V gives CDR1 MNHEY, CDR2 SVGAGI. The CDR3 region is CASSYSGSGRGRNSPLHF. The CDR3 DNA reads TGTGCCAGCAGTTACTCGGGGTCGGGGAGGGGCAGGAATTCACCCCTCCACTTT.

This chain connects TRBV7-2 to TRBJ2-5; D is ambiguous. CDR1 is SGHTA, CDR2 FQGNSA, per germline. The CDR3 is 14 residues long. V was clipped by 5 bases and J by 1 base, with 11 bases between them. The DNA of the CDR3 is TGTGCCAGCAGCCTAGGACCAACCCAAGAGACCCAGTACTTC. Amino acid sequence: CASSLGPTQETQYF.

This clonotype was seen many times. V is TRBV28 and J is TRBJ2-4, with D possibly TRBD1 on 5 matching bases. Germline lookup yields CDR1 MDHEN and CDR2 SYDVKM. The CDR3 loop spans 15 amino acids. The V end lost 7 bases, the J end lost 3 bases, and 16 bases lay between the germline ends. DNA of the CDR3: TGTGCCAGCACCCGGTCCAGGGAAGGCAAAAACATTCAGTACTTC. It is translated as CASTRSREGKNIQYF.

This clonotype was recorded a few times. J is TRBJ2-2 and V is TRBV7-8; unclear D gene. Germline CDR1 and CDR2: SGHVS and FQNEAQ. The CDR3 length is 14 residues. Between the trimmed V and J ends, which lost 7 bases and 6 bases, there was a span of 15 bases. The CDR3 spells CASIGPSSPGELFF. DNA of the CDR3: TGTGCCAGCATCGGCCCGTCCAGTCCCGGGGAGCTGTTTTTT.

CDR3 bases: TGTGCCATCAGCCGACAGGGTCGGAAAGATACGCAGTATTTT. Translating it yields CAISRQGRKDTQYF. V is TRBV10-3 and J is TRBJ2-3; the match to TRBD1 covers 7 bases. Germline CDR1 ENHRY, CDR2 SYGVKD. This CDR3 comprises 14 residues. The trim removed 6 bases at V and 5 bases at J, leaving 8 bases unmatched.

The rearrangement links TRBV27 to TRBJ1-6; no definite D call. The CDR3 contains 13 residues. Trimming cost V 4 bases and J 12 bases, with 13 bases left between them. Germline lookup yields CDR1 MNHEY and CDR2 SMNVEV (reference sequence). The CDR3 DNA reads TGTGCCAGCAGTTCATTATCCGGGCAACCCCTCCACTTT. Translation: CASSSLSGQPLHF.

This clonotype is medium-sized (0.01 to 0.1%). This chain joins TRBV4-3 and TRBJ1-2; maybe TRBD1 (6 bases). Germline CDR1 reads LGHNA; CDR2 reads YSLEER. Trimming shortened V by 2 bases and J by 6 bases, and 13 bases separated the two germline ends. CDR3 length equals 14 residues. The CDR3 loop is CASSQFTGSDGYTF. CDR3 coding DNA: TGCGCCAGCAGCCAATTTACAGGGTCTGATGGCTACACCTTC.

This clonotype was seen once. This sequence may be a read error, since a much larger clone differs from it by one base. This rearrangement joins TRBV6-2 or TRBV6-3 to TRBJ1-1; TRBD1 matches 7 bases. J gave up 1 base and V 6 bases, and 2 bases lay outside the gene matches. Germline V CDR1 and CDR2: MNHEY, SVGEGT. This CDR3 contains 13 residues. The CDR3 loop reads CASRDRENTEAFF. The CDR3 DNA reads as TGTGCCAGCAGAGACAGGGAGAACACTGAAGCTTTCTTT.

This clonotype was detected only a few times. V and J are TRBV12-3 or TRBV12-4 and TRBJ2-5; 8 nucleotides line up with TRBD2. The V and J ends lost 5 bases and 2 bases, in that order; junction bases with no gene match: 4. The CDR3 runs 14 residues. The CDR3 coding sequence is TGTGCCAGCAGTCCAATAGCGGGGCAAGAGACCCAGTACTTC. Its protein is CASSPIAGQETQYF.

This clonotype occurred a few times. The CDR3 region is CATSPDRGLGDTQYF. The CDR3 DNA reads as TGTGCCACCAGCCCAGACAGGGGGCTTGGTGATACGCAGTATTTT. The chain couples TRBV15 to TRBJ2-3; 10 bases are a match to TRBD1. This CDR3 contains 15 residues. Germline CDR1 and CDR2: LNHNV and YYDKDF (reference sequence). Trimming at V came to 5 bases and at J to 6 bases, leaving 8 bases not matched to a gene. Looking up the rest from reference TRBV15 and TRBJ2-3 gives the full variable domain: DAMVIQNPRYQVTQFGKPVTLSCSQTLNHNVMYWYQQKSSQAPKLLFHYYDKDFNNEADTPDNFQSRRPNTSFCFLDIRSPGLGDTAMYLCATSPDRGLGDTQYFGPGTRLTVL.

This clonotype was seen only a few times. This chain connects TRBV7-2 to TRBJ1-6; D might be TRBD1 (6 bases). The CDR3 spans 16 residues. V was pared by 2 bases and J by 8 bases, with 16 bases between. CDR1 SGHTA and CDR2 FQGNSA come from the germline V gene. In nucleotides, the CDR3 is TGTGCCAGCAGCTTAACAGCGACGGACAGCTATTCACCCCTCCACTTT. This codes for CASSLTATDSYSPLHF.

This clonotype was observed a handful of times. The V gene is TRBV11-2, the J gene TRBJ2-2; the match to TRBD2 covers 8 bases. Unmatched junction bases numbered 4, after V lost 2 bases and J lost 5 bases. Germline V gene data show CDR1 as SGHAT and CDR2 as FQNNGV. The CDR3 is made up of 15 amino acids. The CDR3 coding sequence is TGTGCCAGCAGCTTAATAGCGGGGAGGACCGGGGAGCTGTTTTTT. It is translated as CASSLIAGRTGELFF.